This T cell receptor (beta chain) was identified during a study of blood T cell repertoires in COVID-19 (dated by TCRdb to the early 2020s). General notes on the study: The collaborator samples originated in the United States, Italy and Spain and spanned the acute and convalescent phases of COVID-19. Sample metadata almost always included a de-identified subject ID, COVID-19 status, age in years and sex. The repertoires were released in a freely available public database meant as a resource for research on the immune response to SARS-CoV-2. Deeply sampled blood TCRbeta repertoires from subjects exposed to, actively infected with, or recovered from COVID-19 were included in the dataset. The material from the prospective study consisted of cDNA or gDNA derived from T cells, B-cell-depleted T cells, or PBMCs. Samples were obtained from the ongoing ImmuneRACE study (first 160 participants) and from over 1,000 subjects provided by 6 global collaborators. Where HLA class I and class II types were available, the types were taken from metadata supplied by the sample provider, not from assay-based typing. Findings and caveats that apply to the study as a whole: How much clinical and demographic metadata was included differed by source and by participant, and the metadata was provided uncurated.

TCRbeta CDR3 regions were amplified from genomic DNA by means of the immunoSEQ Assay, a bias-controlled multiplex PCR. On the study's bioinformatics: Nucleated cell counts per sample were estimated from amplification of reference gene primers within the assay. Sequence reads were collapsed and filtered to measure the absolute abundance of every unique TCRbeta CDR3 rearrangement. Productive Simpson clonality was computed per sample as the square root of Simpson's diversity index over productive rearrangements. The clones in this table, taken by TCRdb from immuneACCESS, are in-frame only. Not every clone is retained; where verified, under half of the shortfall comes from an unresolved V gene, and the cause of the rest is unknown. V and J calls and clone size are copied from that table; D and trimming were computed from the DNA. In all, the sample holds hundreds of thousands of clones, and approximately 85% of those were seen once. The ten largest clones represent more than 4.5% of the sample.

The collaborating institutions used their own protocols to collect whole blood in K2EDTA tubes. Collaborator samples were shipped for TCRbeta analysis as frozen whole blood, isolated PBMCs, or DNA extracted from either sample type. Note on this clone: Which antigen it targets is not known. Base-call qualities are not available, and no considerably larger clone is one nucleotide away.

CDR1 MNHEY and CDR2 SMNVEV were looked up in the germline V gene (reference sequence). V sheds 6 bases and J sheds 1 base, leaving 20 bases between their ends. Spanning cysteine to phenylalanine, the CDR3 consists of 17 amino acids. CDR3 DNA is the only sequence kept; it has 51 bases, read in frame from the first base. The sequence came from a man between 50 and 59 years old with active or convalescent COVID-19. The sample taken for sequencing was peripheral blood. The chain employs TRBV27 and TRBJ2-3; there is no confident call for the D gene. CDR3 region: CASSPLIRRGGTDTQYF. DNA sequence: TGTGCCAGCAGCCCCTTAATCCGTAGAGGTGGCACAGATACGCAGTATTTT.